The present T cell receptor beta chain was sequenced within a study of read filtering for tumor transcriptome and immune sequencing. The CDR3 runs to 14 residues. Trimming at V came to 6 bases and at J to 12 bases, leaving 8 bases not matched to a gene. The germline V gene encodes CDR1 MNHNY and CDR2 SVGAGI (reference sequence). The library was built from 400 ng RNA with molecular barcoded adaptors for alpha/delta and beta/gamma chains. One entry per CDR3 protein results from TCRdb running MiXCR on the reads. The table has 100,000 to 150,000 distinct CDR3 sequences, about an eighth seen once. The table lists this clonotype with a few counts.

The chain links TRBV6-6 to TRBJ1-4, with 12 bases matching TRBD1. What was sequenced was a population of CD138-negative cells sorted from bone marrow. This receptor was taken from a donor aged 40 or over with multiple myeloma. CDR3 protein: CASRGQGAEEELFF. The CDR3 DNA is TGTGCCAGCAGGGGACAGGGGGCTGAAGAAGAACTGTTTTTT.